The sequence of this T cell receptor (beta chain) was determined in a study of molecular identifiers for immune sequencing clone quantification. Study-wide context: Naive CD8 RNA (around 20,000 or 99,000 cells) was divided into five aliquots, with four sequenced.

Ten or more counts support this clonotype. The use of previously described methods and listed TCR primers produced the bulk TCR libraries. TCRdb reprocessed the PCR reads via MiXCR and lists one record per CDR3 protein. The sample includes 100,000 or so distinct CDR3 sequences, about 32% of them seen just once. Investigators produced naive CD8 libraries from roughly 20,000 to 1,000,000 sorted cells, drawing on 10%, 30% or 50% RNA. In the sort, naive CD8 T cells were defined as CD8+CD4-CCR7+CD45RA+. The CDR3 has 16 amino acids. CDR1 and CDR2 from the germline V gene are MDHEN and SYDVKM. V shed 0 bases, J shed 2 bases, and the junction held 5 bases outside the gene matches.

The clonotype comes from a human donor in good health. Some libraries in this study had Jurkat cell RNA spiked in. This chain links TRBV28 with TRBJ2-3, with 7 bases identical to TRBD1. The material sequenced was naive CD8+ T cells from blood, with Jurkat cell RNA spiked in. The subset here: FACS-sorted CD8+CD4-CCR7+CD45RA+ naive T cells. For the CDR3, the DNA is TGTGCCAGCAGTTTATGGGACAGGTCCTTCACAGATACGCAGTATTTT. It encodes CASSLWDRSFTDTQYF.